This TCR beta chain was sequenced in a study of blood T cells in healthy people across ages. Germline-derived CDR1 and CDR2 are DFQATT and SNEGSKA (reference sequence). This CDR3 is 11 amino acids long. V was pared by 2 bases and J by 8 bases, with 2 bases of the junction left unmatched. A few counts support this clonotype. The antigen is undetermined. Overall study results and limits: Bulk PBMC profiling left naive and antigen-experienced comparisons inconclusive.

Investigators took ten milliliters of peripheral blood from every donor. RNA extraction gave at least 5 micrograms of total RNA per sample. The second PCR ran about 6 to 11 cycles with a sample-barcoded 5' primer and J-beta primers. TCRdb processed the 5' RACE reads anew with MiXCR; each CDR3 protein has one entry. This sample carries about 1.8 million distinct CDR3 sequences, just under 50% of them seen once, and the ten largest clones take less than 2.5%. V usage is TRBV20-1 and J usage is TRBJ1-2; 7 bases are shared with TRBD1. Material: blood. The TCR comes from a woman between 40 and 55 years old in good health. CDR3 bases: TGCAGTGCTAGAACAGGGGAGGGCTACACCTTC. Translation gives CSARTGEGYTF.